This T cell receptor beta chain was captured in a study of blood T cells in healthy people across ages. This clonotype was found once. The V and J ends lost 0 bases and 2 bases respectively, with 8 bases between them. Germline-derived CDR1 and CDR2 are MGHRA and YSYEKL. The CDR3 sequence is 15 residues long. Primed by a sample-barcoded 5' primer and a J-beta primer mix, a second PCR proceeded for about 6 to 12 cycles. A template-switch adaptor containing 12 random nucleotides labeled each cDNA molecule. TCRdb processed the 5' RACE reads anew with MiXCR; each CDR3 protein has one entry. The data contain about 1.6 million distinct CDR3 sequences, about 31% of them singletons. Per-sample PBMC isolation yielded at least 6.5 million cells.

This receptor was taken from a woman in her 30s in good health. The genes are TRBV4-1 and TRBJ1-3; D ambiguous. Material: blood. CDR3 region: CASSQDPGTGNTIYF. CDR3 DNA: TGCGCCAGCAGCCAAGATCCGGGGACTGGAAACACCATATATTTT.